The 21 T cell receptor beta chains in this list originate from one sample, sequenced in a study of T cell repertoires in cytomegalovirus infection. TCRdb reprocessed the reads via MiXCR and lists one record per CDR3 protein. The sample lists about 180,000 distinct CDR3 sequences; 20% to 25% were seen once. These receptors have no known antigen. The sequenced sample was CD8+ T cells from cultured PBMCs, obtained from culture after CMV antigen stimulation. The receptors here all came from a human donor in good health (CMV status not recorded). Some clones in this sample may be carry-over from other donors' samples.

The rearrangement uses TRBV6-5 and TRBJ1-3; D is ambiguous. The V end was cut by 5 bases, the J end by 4 bases, with 18 bases between. The CDR3 sequence is 16 residues long. Per the germline V gene, CDR1 is MNHEY and CDR2 is SVGAGI. The CDR3 is CASSPTAATSGNTIYF. DNA of the CDR3: TGTGCCAGCAGTCCAACGGCCGCCACTTCGGGAAACACCATATATTTT.

The chain is built from TRBV7-9 and TRBJ2-3; D perhaps matches TRBD2 (6 bases). Trimming removed 1 base at V and 0 bases at J, with 17 bases between. Germline V gene lookup returns CDR1 SEHNR and CDR2 FQNEAQ (reference sequence). This CDR3 is built from 18 residues. The CDR3, as DNA: TGTGCCAGCAGCTTAGTTAGCGGTTACAAGGAGAGCACAGATACGCAGTATTTT. Translation gives CASSLVSGYKESTDTQYF.

V gene TRBV5-6 combines with J gene TRBJ2-7; no firm D call. The V gene's germline CDR1 is SGHDT and CDR2 YYEEEE. Trimming removed 2 bases at V and 3 bases at J, with 12 bases between. The CDR3 spans 14 residues. The CDR3 loop reads CASSFPSSRYEQYF. DNA of the CDR3: TGTGCCAGCAGCTTTCCGTCCAGCCGCTACGAGCAGTACTTC. The entire variable domain, with the rest obtained from reference TRBV5-6 and TRBJ2-7, is as follows: DAGVTQSPTHLIKTRGQQVTLRCSPKSGHDTVSWYQQALGQGPQFIFQYYEEEERQRGNFPDRFSGHQFPNYSSELNVNALLLGDSALYLCASSFPSSRYEQYFGPGTRLTVT.

This clonotype was detected a few times. The chain recombines TRBV7-2 with TRBJ2-7; no reliable D call. The ends were cut back, 6 bases at V and 0 bases at J, with 15 bases in the middle. This CDR3 contains 15 residues. The V gene's germline CDR1 is SGHTA and CDR2 FQGNSA. The CDR3 DNA reads TGTGCCAGCAGTTCTGATTTCTACTCCTCCTACGAGCAGTACTTC. It codes for CASSSDFYSSYEQYF.

The CDR3 reads CASSSTGTGQETQYF. The CDR3 nucleotides are TGTGCCAGCAGTTCCACCGGGACAGGCCAAGAGACCCAGTACTTC. V is TRBV27 and J is TRBJ2-5; 8 nucleotides line up with TRBD1. J gave up 1 base and V 4 bases, and 5 bases lay outside the gene matches. This CDR3 has 15 residues. The germline V gene encodes CDR1 MNHEY and CDR2 SMNVEV (reference sequence).

There are a few counts of this clonotype. V gene TRBV20-1 combines with J gene TRBJ1-1; 9 nucleotides line up with TRBD1. V shed 0 bases, J shed 0 bases, and the junction held 5 bases outside the gene matches. The CDR3 extends over 16 amino acids. In germline, CDR1 is DFQATT, CDR2 SNEGSKA (reference sequence). CDR3 region: CSARDWTGDMNTEAFF. In DNA, the CDR3 is TGCAGTGCTAGAGACTGGACAGGGGATATGAACACTGAAGCTTTCTTT.

This clonotype was found a few times. The chain recombines TRBV7-2 with TRBJ2-6; D gene unclear. Germline CDR1 SGHTA, CDR2 FQGNSA. The CDR3 has 15 residues. V lost 3 bases and J 0 bases, leaving 6 bases between the germline ends. This chain's CDR3 is CASSFRLSGANVLTF. The CDR3 DNA is TGTGCCAGCAGCTTTCGCCTCTCTGGGGCCAACGTCCTGACTTTC.

The rearrangement uses TRBV9 and TRBJ2-5, with D hard to call. Trimming shortened V by 3 bases and J by 2 bases, and 8 bases separated the two germline ends. Germline V gene data show CDR1 as SGDLS and CDR2 as YYNGEE. The CDR3 sequence is 13 residues long. The CDR3 DNA follows: TGTGCCAGCAGCGACCCCCCTCAAGAGACCCAGTACTTC. Its translation is CASSDPPQETQYF.

The chain couples TRBV27 to TRBJ2-1; D perhaps matches TRBD1 (6 bases). Trimming pared 5 bases from V and 9 bases from J, leaving 8 bases between. Germline V CDR1 and CDR2: MNHEY, SMNVEV (reference sequence). There are 11 residues in the CDR3. CDR3 sequence: CASSIRGEQFF. The CDR3 nucleotides read TGTGCCAGCAGTATCAGGGGTGAGCAGTTCTTC.

About this clonotype itself: The limits of the CDR3 on the DNA are not certain, so only TCRdb's listed CDR3 is given. This rearrangement joins TRBV14 to TRBJ1-4. Termini included, the CDR3 measures 15 amino acids. CDR1 and CDR2 (germline): SGHDN, FVKESK. CDR3 region: CASSHFGSGKEKLFF.

In its sample, this clonotype was seen many times. V is TRBV2 and J is TRBJ1-1, with D unresolved. The CDR3 sequence is 12 residues long. Trimming left V 7 bases short and J 8 bases short, with 14 bases between. Germline V gene sequence: CDR1 SNHLY, CDR2 FYNNEI. CDR3 coding DNA: TGTGCCAGCACCAACGGAAGGGCCGAAGCTTTCTTT. This codes for CASTNGRAEAFF.

This clonotype was seen more than once but under ten times. The chain joins TRBV7-2 to TRBJ2-7, with D perhaps TRBD1 (6 bases). This CDR3 spans 15 amino acids. V lost 0 bases, J lost 2 bases, and 11 bases lay in between. Per germline, CDR1 SGHTA and CDR2 FQGNSA. The CDR3 DNA reads TGTGCCAGCAGCTTAGCCAGGGGAGCCCCCTACGAGCAGTACTTC. It is translated as CASSLARGAPYEQYF.

The J gene is TRBJ2-7, the V gene TRBV7-2; D gene uncertain. V was trimmed by 1 base and J by 5 bases, leaving 12 bases between them. Germline V gene lookup returns CDR1 SGHTA and CDR2 FQGNSA. This CDR3 comprises 14 residues. CDR3 sequence: CASSLVSSPNEQYF. In nucleotides, the CDR3 is TGTGCCAGCAGCTTAGTGTCCAGTCCCAACGAGCAGTACTTC. Complete variable domain (other parts from reference TRBV7-2 and TRBJ2-7): GAGVSQSPSNKVTEKGKDVELRCDPISGHTALYWYRQSLGQGLEFLIYFQGNSAPDKSGLPSDRFSAERTGGSVSTLTIQRTQQEDSAVYLCASSLVSSPNEQYFGPGTRLTVT.

This chain links TRBV6-5 with TRBJ2-5; unclear D gene. Germline V CDR1 and CDR2: MNHEY, SVGAGI. The CDR3 runs 15 residues. Trimming took 2 bases from V and 4 from J, leaving 14 bases between them. The CDR3 coding sequence is TGTGCCAGCAGTTACGGGTCTGAGGTAGGAGAGACCCAGTACTTC. It yields the protein CASSYGSEVGETQYF.

V gene TRBV12-3 or TRBV12-4 combines with J gene TRBJ1-2; a weak D match, TRBD1 (6 bases). This CDR3 has 14 residues. Between the trimmed V and J ends, which lost 5 bases and 8 bases, there was a span of 18 bases. The CDR3 DNA sequence: TGTGCCAGCAGTCCCTCGACAGGCGGACGGGGCTACACCTTC. Protein product: CASSPSTGGRGYTF.

The chain links TRBV7-2 to TRBJ1-1; perhaps TRBD1 as D (5 bases). With 2 bases removed from V and 0 bases from J, the gap between germline ends came to 10 bases. The CDR3 covers 15 residues. Germline loops: CDR1 SGHTA, CDR2 FQGNSA. CDR3 bases: TGTGCCAGCAGCTTATGGGGCAGCATGAACACTGAAGCTTTCTTT. Translating it yields CASSLWGSMNTEAFF.

In regard to this clonotype: At one end, the junction sequence differs from germline, possibly due to a read error. The CDR3 protein is CASSDPLTDTRKPNYSYTF. The CDR3 DNA sequence: TGTGCCAGCAGCGACCCCCTGACAGACACTAGGAAGCCTAACTATAGCTACACCTTC. The chain carries TRBV9 and TRBJ1-2; D might be TRBD1 (5 bases). CDR3 length: 19 residues. Germline-derived CDR1 and CDR2 are SGDLS and YYNGEE.

The table lists this clonotype with a few counts. The V call is TRBV2, the J call TRBJ2-1; no clear D. The germline V and J ends were trimmed by 7 bases and 7 bases, with 17 bases remaining between them. The CDR3 runs to 14 residues. Germline V gene sequence: CDR1 SNHLY, CDR2 FYNNEI. The CDR3: CASNSLPVTNEQFF. The DNA for the CDR3 is TGTGCCAGCAACTCCCTCCCTGTGACTAATGAGCAGTTCTTC.

This clonotype was picked up a small number of times. V and J are TRBV4-1 and TRBJ2-5; 7 nucleotides agree with TRBD1. The V and J ends lost 0 bases and 5 bases, in that order; junction bases with no gene match: 9. The germline CDR1 and CDR2 sequences are MGHRA and YSYEKL. The CDR3 has 16 residues. DNA for the CDR3: TGCGCCAGCAGCCAAGACCCCCTGACAGGGTCTGAGACCCAGTACTTC. Translation gives CASSQDPLTGSETQYF.

This clonotype was detected only a few times. The chain uses TRBV27 and TRBJ1-4; 7 bases are shared with TRBD1. V dropped 5 bases and J dropped 7; count of bases not matched to a gene: 10. Germline V gives CDR1 MNHEY, CDR2 SMNVEV (reference sequence). CDR3 length: 15 amino acids. The CDR3 DNA reads TGTGCCAGCAGTCCCAGGGGGAGGGGAGGTGAAAAACTGTTTTTT. This sequence encodes CASSPRGRGGEKLFF.

CDR3 nucleotides: TGCGCCAGCAGCCAAGACAGCCTCCTAAGCACAGATACGCAGTATTTT. Translating it yields CASSQDSLLSTDTQYF. The genes are TRBV4-1 and TRBJ2-3; D uncertain. The germline CDR1 and CDR2 sequences are MGHRA and YSYEKL. This CDR3 contains 16 residues. V gave up 0 bases and J gave up 0 bases, with 10 bases separating them.